These 10 T cell receptor beta chains share one sample of origin, sequenced in a study of T-cell memory formation after mild COVID-19. TCRdb recomputed calls from the 5' RACE reads with MiXCR, one row per CDR3 protein. Of approximately 290,000 distinct CDR3 sequences listed, more than 15% are singletons. The sequencing sample was made of PBMCs or a T cell subset sorted from them (not recorded which). These receptor sequences come from a man aged 18 to 29 who had mild COVID-19 (a few samples of this study predate the infection). Cell type and time point are not known.

The chain is built from TRBV5-1 and TRBJ2-1; 9 positions agree with TRBD1. The germline gives CDR1 SGHRS, CDR2 YFSETQ. CDR3 length: 16 residues. V gave up 0 bases and J gave up 8 bases; unmatched junction bases: 9. The CDR3 DNA reads TGCGCCAGCAGCTTGGCCCTGACAGGGGGTCGCGATGAGCAGTTCTTC. Translated, it gives CASSLALTGGRDEQFF.

This clonotype appeared a few times. The V gene is TRBV3-2, the J gene TRBJ2-1. TRBV3-2 is termed a pseudogene. The CDR3 runs 11 residues. CDR3 bases: TGTGCCAGCAGCCAAGTACAAGAGCAGTTCTTC. The encoded protein is CASSQVQEQFF.

This rearrangement joins TRBV7-2 to TRBJ2-1; 16 nucleotides align to TRBD2. This CDR3 has 19 residues. V shed 4 bases and J 0 bases; nucleotides not matched to a gene: 6. Germline CDR1 SGHTA, CDR2 FQGNSA. CDR3: CASSYTGTSGGASYNEQFF. CDR3 in DNA: TGTGCCAGCAGCTATACCGGGACTAGCGGGGGGGCCTCCTACAATGAGCAGTTCTTC.

In its sample, this clonotype was seen a few times. The V gene is TRBV5-1, the J gene TRBJ2-3, with TRBD2 matching 9 bases. This CDR3 is built from 14 residues. V lost 5 bases, J lost 1 base, and 2 bases stayed unmatched. CDR1 SGHRS and CDR2 YFSETQ come from the germline V gene. The chain's CDR3 is CASRLAGGTDTQYF. The CDR3 DNA reads TGCGCCAGCAGATTAGCGGGGGGCACAGATACGCAGTATTTT.

The sample holds a few counts of this clonotype. The chain joins TRBV6-6 to TRBJ2-7; either TRBD1 or TRBD2 may fit D (5 bases each). The CDR3 consists of 13 residues. Trimming shortened V by 5 bases and J by 2 bases, and 10 bases separated the two germline ends. Per the germline V gene, CDR1 is MNHNY and CDR2 is SVGAGI (reference sequence). For the CDR3, the DNA is TGTGCCAGCAGTAACCGGGACGCCTACGAGCAGTACTTC. This gives the protein CASSNRDAYEQYF.

The chain uses TRBV2 and TRBJ2-2; maybe TRBD2 (5 bases). CDR3 length equals 15 residues. V was shortened by 2 bases and J by 2 bases, with 9 bases between the two germline ends. Germline CDR1 SNHLY, CDR2 FYNNEI. CDR3 DNA: TGTGCCAGCAGTGAATCGGCTAGCAACACCGGGGAGCTGTTTTTT. Encoded protein: CASSESASNTGELFF.

This clonotype was recorded a few times. This rearrangement joins TRBV3-1 to TRBJ2-1; 13 bases align to TRBD2. Looked up from germline, CDR1 is LGHDT and CDR2 is YNNKEL (reference sequence). This CDR3 region has 16 residues. J gave up 8 bases and V 4 bases, and 8 bases lay outside the gene matches. CDR3 DNA sequence: TGTGCCAGCAGCCTACTACTAGCGGGGGGGGTCGATGAGCAGTTCTTC. Residues: CASSLLLAGGVDEQFF.

This clonotype was picked up a small number of times. V usage is TRBV20-1 and J usage is TRBJ1-4, with D possibly matching TRBD1 (6 bases). Germline-derived CDR1 and CDR2 are DFQATT and SNEGSKA (reference sequence). There are 15 residues in the CDR3. With 6 bases removed from V and 0 bases from J, the gap between germline ends came to 14 bases. As DNA, the CDR3 is TGCAGTGCCCGGGGGGGGCCATCAACTAATGAAAAACTGTTTTTT. It yields the protein CSARGGPSTNEKLFF.

The chain employs TRBV25-1 and TRBJ1-4, with a tentative D call TRBD1 (6 bases). The CDR3 runs 16 residues. CDR1 and CDR2 (germline): MGHDK, SYGVNS. V was shortened by 4 bases and J by 8 bases, with 20 bases between the two germline ends. This CDR3 is CASSATRAGADEKLFF. The CDR3 nucleotides are TGTGCCAGCAGTGCGACGCGGGCGGGGGCAGACGAAAAACTGTTTTTT.

This clonotype was counted between two and nine times. The V gene is TRBV11-2, the J gene TRBJ1-2; no firm D call. The ends were cut back, 0 bases at V and 4 bases at J, with 6 bases in the middle. The germline V gene has CDR1 SGHAT and CDR2 FQNNGV. The CDR3 contains 13 residues. CDR3 DNA: TGTGCCAGCAGCTTAGACGAGAGCTATGGCTACACCTTC. Translated, it gives CASSLDESYGYTF. The full variable domain, with the rest looked up from reference TRBV11-2 and TRBJ1-2, is EAGVAQSPRYKIIEKRQSVAFWCNPISGHATLYWYQQILGQGPKLLIQFQNNGVVDDSQLPKDRFSAERLKGVDSTLKIQPAKLEDSAVYLCASSLDESYGYTFGSGTRLTVV.